The 28 T cell receptor beta chains below all came from one sample that was sequenced in a study of shared clonotypes between healthy human individuals. Data came from immunoSEQ multiplex PCR; TCRdb stores just in-frame clones and leaves some out. The sample contains roughly 500,000 clones, about four fifths of which appear only once. The specimen was PBMCs. The receptors derive from a woman in her 40s in good health. Some clones in this sample may be carry-over from other donors' samples.

CDR3: CASSAPEADEGYEQYF. CDR3 DNA: TGTGCCAGCAGCGCCCCCGAAGCGGACGAGGGCTACGAGCAGTACTTC. The chain is built from TRBV5-4 and TRBJ2-7; D is perhaps TRBD2 (5 bases). Germline values: CDR1 SGHNT, CDR2 YYREEE (reference sequence). The CDR3 length is 16 residues. Deletions cut 4 bases from V and 3 bases from J, with 20 bases between.

As concerns this clone: The junction and the germline gene differ at one end; a read error may be behind it. J is TRBJ1-1 and V is TRBV11-2; 9 positions match TRBD1. This CDR3 has 11 amino acids. Germline V gene sequence: CDR1 SGHAT, CDR2 FQNNGV. Written as DNA, the CDR3 is TGTGCCAGCAGCCAAGGGACAGGGATGATCTTT. Residues: CASSQGTGMIF.

V and J are TRBV9 and TRBJ1-4; D is ambiguous. V was clipped by 0 bases and J by 8 bases, with 11 bases between them. The CDR3 has 14 amino acids. Germline values: CDR1 SGDLS, CDR2 YYNGEE. This CDR3 reads CASSVVAAGEKLFF. The CDR3 DNA reads TGTGCCAGCAGCGTAGTCGCCGCCGGCGAAAAACTGTTTTTT. The whole variable domain, filled in from reference TRBV9 and TRBJ1-4, reads DSGVTQTPKHLITATGQRVTLRCSPRSGDLSVYWYQQSLDQGLQFLIQYYNGEERAKGNILERFSAQQFPDLHSELNLSSLELGDSALYFCASSVVAAGEKLFFGSGTQLSVL.

This clone was observed a few times. The CDR3 sequence is CASSDDGGLDQPQHF. The CDR3 nucleotides are TGTGCCAGCAGTGATGATGGGGGTCTTGATCAGCCCCAGCATTTT. The chain couples TRBV2 to TRBJ1-5, with a tentative D call TRBD1 (5 bases). In germline, CDR1 is SNHLY, CDR2 FYNNEI. V dropped 3 bases and J dropped 5 bases, with 14 bases sitting between them. This CDR3 has 15 residues.

The rearrangement uses TRBV30 and TRBJ2-3; D unresolved. Germline V gene lookup returns CDR1 GTSNPN and CDR2 SVGIG (reference sequence). With 1 base removed from V and 6 bases from J, the gap between germline ends came to 17 bases. The CDR3 runs 15 residues. The CDR3 sequence is CAWSGLPPLADTQYF. CDR3 coding DNA: TGTGCCTGGAGTGGCCTCCCTCCACTCGCCGATACGCAGTATTTT.

This chain joins TRBV5-6 and TRBJ1-5; D unclear. CDR3 length: 14 residues. Trimming removed 2 bases from V and 6 bases from J, with 12 bases in between. Germline V gene sequence: CDR1 SGHDT, CDR2 YYEEEE. This chain's CDR3 is CASSFQGYGQPQHF. CDR3 sequence (DNA): TGTGCCAGCAGCTTCCAAGGGTATGGTCAGCCCCAGCATTTT.

The rearrangement links TRBV30 to TRBJ1-1; D ambiguous. In germline, CDR1 is GTSNPN, CDR2 SVGIG (reference sequence). The CDR3 has 14 residues. V was shortened by 3 bases and J by 1 base, with 12 bases between the two germline ends. CDR3 nucleotides: TGTGCCTGGAGCTTTAGCCGACCGAACACTGAAGCTTTCTTT. Its protein is CAWSFSRPNTEAFF.

For this clone: The sample has other DNA sequences that encode this CDR3 too. The genes are TRBV7-3 and TRBJ2-3, with unresolved D. The CDR3 is made up of 13 amino acids. Germline CDR1 and CDR2: SGHTA and FQGTGA. Trimming pared 3 bases from V and 1 base from J, leaving 5 bases between. The CDR3 coding sequence is TGTGCCAGCAGCTTTAGGGGCACAGATACGCAGTATTTT. It encodes CASSFRGTDTQYF.

This clone has a count of ten or more. The chain has TRBV28 and TRBJ2-7; D not certain. Germline V lookup: CDR1 MDHEN, CDR2 SYDVKM. Trimming left V 4 bases short and J 0 bases short, with 7 bases between. This CDR3 comprises 13 residues. CDR3 sequence: CASSSPSSYEQYF. As DNA, the CDR3 is TGTGCCAGCAGTTCCCCCAGCTCCTACGAGCAGTACTTC. Combining the CDR3 with reference TRBV28 and TRBJ2-7 gives the whole variable domain DVKVTQSSRYLVKRTGEKVFLECVQDMDHENMFWYRQDPGLGLRLIYFSYDVKMKEKGDIPEGYSVSREKKERFSLILESASTNQTSMYLCASSSPSSYEQYFGPGTRLTVT.

V and J are TRBV5-1 and TRBJ2-7; the D gene is possibly TRBD1 (6 bases). CDR3 length: 14 residues. Trimming removed 2 bases at V and 7 bases at J, with 16 bases between. Germline CDR1 SGHRS, CDR2 YFSETQ. The CDR3 sequence: CASSLGELRGEQYF. For the CDR3, the DNA is TGCGCCAGCAGCTTAGGGGAACTTAGGGGGGAGCAGTACTTC.

The chain links TRBV5-1 to TRBJ2-7, with D perhaps TRBD1 (6 bases). The germline V and J ends were trimmed by 0 bases and 2 bases, with 12 bases remaining between them. Germline V gene data show CDR1 as SGHRS and CDR2 as YFSETQ. The CDR3 spans 15 residues. CDR3 bases: TGCGCCAGCAGCTTGGCCTCAGGGGATACCTACGAGCAGTACTTC. Translated, it gives CASSLASGDTYEQYF.

This rearrangement joins TRBV18 to TRBJ2-1; possibly TRBD2 for D (6 bases). Between the trimmed V and J ends, which lost 0 bases and 4 bases, there was a span of 16 bases. The CDR3 is made up of 17 amino acids. CDR1 and CDR2 (germline): KGHSH, LQKENI. The CDR3 bases are TGTGCCAGCTCACCACCTCTGGCGGGGTGGGGTTACAATGAGCAGTTCTTC. It encodes CASSPPLAGWGYNEQFF.

The chain links TRBV2 to TRBJ1-2, with TRBD1 as a possible D gene (6 bases). Between the trimmed V and J ends, which lost 8 bases and 7 bases, there was a span of 14 bases. CDR3 length equals 12 residues. Germline V lookup: CDR1 SNHLY, CDR2 FYNNEI. DNA of the CDR3: TGTGCCAGCCGGGGGCAGCAGGGTGGCTACACCTTC. Residues: CASRGQQGGYTF. Full variable domain (remainder filled in from reference TRBV2 and TRBJ1-2): EPEVTQTPSHQVTQMGQEVILRCVPISNHLYFYWYRQILGQKVEFLVSFYNNEISEKSEIFDDQFSVERPDGSNFTLKIRSTKLEDSAMYFCASRGQQGGYTFGSGTRLTVV.

The CDR3 DNA sequence: TGCGCCAGCAGCCAACGACGTTTCACCGGGGAGCTGTTTTTT. It translates to CASSQRRFTGELFF. The gene calls are TRBV4-3 and TRBJ2-2; no clear D. The CDR3 covers 14 residues. Germline-derived CDR1 and CDR2 are LGHNA and YSLEER. V lost 2 bases and J 4 bases, leaving 8 bases between the germline ends.

This chain joins TRBV15 and TRBJ2-6; D is uncertain. The germline gives CDR1 LNHNV, CDR2 YYDKDF (reference sequence). The CDR3 has 15 amino acids. Trimming took 0 bases from V and 2 from J, leaving 5 bases between them. CDR3 amino acids: CATSRELTGANVLTF. In nucleotides, the CDR3 is TGTGCCACCAGCAGAGAACTAACTGGGGCCAACGTCCTGACTTTC.

This clone was observed once. The V gene is TRBV29-1, the J gene TRBJ2-7, with 13 bases matching TRBD2. Germline CDR1 is SQVTM and CDR2 is ANQGSEA. CDR3 size: 14 residues. With V trimmed by 4 bases and J by 4 bases, 4 bases remained unmatched. In DNA form, the CDR3 reads TGCAGCGTTGCCGAGGGACTAGCGGGATACGAGCAGTACTTC. Translation: CSVAEGLAGYEQYF.

This chain links TRBV5-6 with TRBJ1-5; D is uncertain. Germline assignment: CDR1 SGHDT and CDR2 YYEEEE. V was clipped by 0 bases and J by 1 base, with 11 bases between them. The CDR3 contains 16 residues. CDR3 loop: CASSLEIGSSNQPQHF. The CDR3 nucleotides are TGTGCCAGCAGCTTGGAGATCGGGTCAAGCAATCAGCCCCAGCATTTT.

This chain uses TRBV27 with TRBJ2-3, with 7 bases lining up with TRBD2. V gave up 6 bases and J gave up 3 bases; unmatched junction bases: 15. The length of the CDR3 is 17 residues. Per germline, CDR1 MNHEY and CDR2 SMNVEV (reference sequence). The CDR3 bases are TGTGCCAGCAGCTTGCTGGGCGGGGGACCACAAACAGATACGCAGTATTTT. It encodes CASSLLGGGPQTDTQYF.

With respect to this clone: The junction departs from germline at one end; a sequencing error may be responsible. This CDR3 reads CASSLEANNEAFF. DNA of the CDR3: TGCGCCAGCAGCTTGGAGGCAAACAATGAAGCTTTCTTT. The V gene is TRBV5-1, the J gene TRBJ1-1; no clear D. Germline V CDR1 and CDR2: SGHRS, YFSETQ. The CDR3 is made up of 13 amino acids.

This chain uses TRBV5-1 with TRBJ1-5, with D hard to call. Trimming shortened V by 2 bases and J by 6 bases, and 12 bases separated the two germline ends. CDR1 is SGHRS and CDR2 is YFSETQ in the germline V gene. The length of the CDR3 is 14 residues. For the CDR3, the DNA is TGCGCCAGCAGCTTAGGACCATTAAGTCAGCCCCAGCATTTT. Protein sequence: CASSLGPLSQPQHF. Together with reference TRBV5-1 and TRBJ1-5, the CDR3 gives the full variable domain: KAGVTQTPRYLIKTRGQQVTLSCSPISGHRSVSWYQQTPGQGLQFLFEYFSETQRNKGNFPGRFSGRQFSNSRSEMNVSTLELGDSALYLCASSLGPLSQPQHFGDGTRLSIL.

The chain recombines TRBV11-1 with TRBJ2-7; D may match TRBD1 or TRBD2 (6 bases each). This CDR3 contains 13 residues. The germline V gene encodes CDR1 SGHAT and CDR2 FQDESV (reference sequence). The germline V and J ends were trimmed by 8 bases and 3 bases, with 14 bases remaining between them. CDR3 sequence reads: CASRPRGVYEQYF. In DNA, the CDR3 is TGTGCCAGCCGACCGAGGGGGGTCTACGAGCAGTACTTC.

The genes are TRBV29-1 and TRBJ2-7, with no clear D. Trimming removed 1 base from V and 4 bases from J, with 8 bases in between. The CDR3 is made up of 12 amino acids. Germline V gives CDR1 SQVTM, CDR2 ANQGSEA. The CDR3 loop reads CSVEVAGYEQYF. The CDR3, as DNA: TGCAGCGTTGAAGTGGCAGGATACGAGCAGTACTTC.

The chain is built from TRBV7-9 and TRBJ2-2; 7 positions match TRBD2. Trimming at V came to 4 bases and at J to 5 bases, leaving 4 bases not matched to a gene. Germline values: CDR1 SEHNR, CDR2 FQNEAQ (reference sequence). CDR3 length: 14 residues. CDR3 DNA: TGTGCCAGCAGCTCGGGAGGAATTACCGGGGAGCTGTTTTTT. It is translated as CASSSGGITGELFF.

The chain has TRBV27 and TRBJ2-2; possibly TRBD1 or TRBD2 for D (5 bases each). CDR1 and CDR2 from the germline V gene are MNHEY and SMNVEV (reference sequence). The CDR3 spans 14 residues. Trimming removed 6 bases from V and 1 base from J, with 9 bases in between. The CDR3 region is CASREGLNTGELFF. Written as DNA, the CDR3 is TGTGCCAGCAGAGAGGGGTTGAACACCGGGGAGCTGTTTTTT.

The rearrangement links TRBV5-4 to TRBJ1-4; D call uncertain. Germline CDR1 is SGHNT and CDR2 is YYREEE (reference sequence). This CDR3 comprises 14 residues. Trimming left V 3 bases short and J 7 bases short, with 13 bases between. The chain's CDR3 is CASSSDATGEKLFF. CDR3 in DNA: TGTGCCAGCAGCTCGGACGCGACGGGTGAAAAACTGTTTTTT.

The rearrangement links TRBV10-1 to TRBJ2-3; 7 nucleotides agree with TRBD1. The CDR3 runs to 15 residues. V was clipped by 9 bases and J by 4 bases; unmatched bases: 13. Germline values: CDR1 WNHNN, CDR2 SYGVQD (reference sequence). Here the CDR3 reads CASSQGDSFSDTQYF. The DNA of the CDR3 is TGCGCCAGTTCCCAGGGGGACAGTTTTTCAGATACGCAGTATTTT.

The chain links TRBV18 to TRBJ2-4; D is uncertain. V was trimmed by 0 bases and J by 7 bases, leaving 7 bases between them. This CDR3 has 13 residues. Per germline, CDR1 KGHSH and CDR2 LQKENI. CDR3 loop: CASSPPSLNIQYF. CDR3 DNA sequence: TGTGCCAGCTCACCACCTAGTTTGAACATTCAGTACTTC.

For this clone: The identical CDR3 is also encoded by other nucleotide sequences in the sample. The chain's CDR3 is CASSLGRGEQYF. CDR3 sequence (DNA): TGTGCCAGCAGTTTGGGGAGGGGCGAGCAGTACTTC. The rearrangement uses TRBV27 and TRBJ2-7; 7 bases line up with TRBD2. The ends lost 3 bases at V and 6 bases at J; junction bases unmatched: 2. The CDR3 consists of 12 residues. Germline lookup yields CDR1 MNHEY and CDR2 SMNVEV (reference sequence).